Listed below are T cell receptor beta chains from one sample, sequenced in a study of CD8 T cells in Susac syndrome. In TCRdb, the immunoSEQ multiplex PCR reads were re-called with MiXCR into one record per CDR3 protein. The sample lists 120,000 or so distinct CDR3 sequences, over 90% occurring once. The material sequenced was CD4+ T cells from PBMCs. The receptors shown here come from a human donor in good health. The CDR3 runs from the conserved cysteine through the conserved F or W. A row's size may be missing; if present it is once, few, many or a size class.

TRBJ2-5 | TRBV29-1 | . | CSTGQLLETQYF
TRBJ2-5 | TRBV15 | once | CATSRGGEGGETQYF
TRBJ1-1 | TRBV15 | . | CATSRGGGTEAFF
TRBJ2-2 | TRBV6-6 | . | CASSYRAANTGELFF
TRBJ2-3 | TRBV3-1 | . | CASSHGLGWDTQYF
TRBJ1-1 | TRBV7-9 | . | CASSSDYRVPEAFF
TRBJ1-4 | TRBV10-3 | . | CAISAGTNEKLFF
TRBJ2-1 | TRBV5-1 | . | CASSLVGSGRAGEQFF
TRBJ2-1 | TRBV15 | . | CATSIRDSGGNEQFF
TRBJ1-5 | TRBV3-1 | . | CASSQVSTGAQHF
TRBJ1-1 | TRBV7-2 | . | CASSTLQGPMNTEAFF
TRBJ2-4 | TRBV25-1 | . | CASSDVGKTKNIQYF
TRBJ2-1 | TRBV6-4 | . | CASRAGTGGSSGNDEQFF
TRBJ2-4 | TRBV7-9 | . | CASSFTPGGDIQYF
TRBJ2-7 | TRBV19 | . | CASSTKQGSYEQYF
TRBJ2-2 | TRBV7-2 | . | CASRSGRINTGELFF
TRBJ2-5 | TRBV9 | . | CASSVSGSGAQETQYF
TRBJ2-7 | TRBV12-3/TRBV12-4 | . | CASSPSGGGDEQYF
TRBJ2-6 | TRBV5-1 | . | CASSLKAGANVLTF
TRBJ2-1 | TRBV4-2 | . | CASSPETSSSYNEQFF
TRBJ1-1 | TRBV7-9 | few | CASSPGQGDTEAFF
TRBJ2-1 | TRBV28 | . | CASSGGTGGYNEQFF
TRBJ2-7 | TRBV23-1 | . | CASSPPPRDRGYYEQYF
TRBJ2-7 | TRBV29-1 | . | CSVVGPLAGAYEQYF
TRBJ1-2 | TRBV3-1 | . | CASSQATGANGYTF
TRBJ2-7 | TRBV7-9 | once | CASSLKGDPYEQYF
TRBJ2-7 | TRBV27 | . | CASSSGQGVYEQYF
TRBJ2-7 | TRBV28 | . | CASSSGLIEQYF
TRBJ2-6 | TRBV19 | . | CASSTGAAGANVLTF
TRBJ2-1 | TRBV5-1 | . | CASSLERGDEQFF
TRBJ2-7 | TRBV4-2 | . | CASSQDGRQEQYF